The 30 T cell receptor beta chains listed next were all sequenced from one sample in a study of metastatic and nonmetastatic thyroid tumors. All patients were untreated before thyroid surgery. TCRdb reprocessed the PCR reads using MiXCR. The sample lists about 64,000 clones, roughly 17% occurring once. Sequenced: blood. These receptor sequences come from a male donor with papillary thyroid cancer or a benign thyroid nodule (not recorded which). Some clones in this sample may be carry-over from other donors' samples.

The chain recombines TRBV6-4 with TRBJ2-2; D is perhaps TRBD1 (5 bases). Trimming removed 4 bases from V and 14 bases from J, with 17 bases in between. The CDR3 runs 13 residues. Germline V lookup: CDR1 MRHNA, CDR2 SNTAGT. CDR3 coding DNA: TGTGCCAGCAGTGCTCAGGACACCGTGGACCTGTTTTTT. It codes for CASSAQDTVDLFF.

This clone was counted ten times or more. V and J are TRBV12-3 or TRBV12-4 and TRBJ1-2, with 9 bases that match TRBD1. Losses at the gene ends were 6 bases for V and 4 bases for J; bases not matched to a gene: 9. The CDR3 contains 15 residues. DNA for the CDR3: TGTGCCAGCAGCCGGCGGGGACAGGGAATCTATGGCTACACCTTC. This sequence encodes CASSRRGQGIYGYTF.

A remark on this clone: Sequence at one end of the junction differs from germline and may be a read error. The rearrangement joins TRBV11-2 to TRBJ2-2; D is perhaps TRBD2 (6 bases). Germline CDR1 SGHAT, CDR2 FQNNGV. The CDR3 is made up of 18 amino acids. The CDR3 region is CTSSLVPLAAANTGELFF. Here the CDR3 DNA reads TGTACCAGCAGCTTAGTACCCTTAGCGGCCGCGAACACAGGGGAGCTGTTTTTT.

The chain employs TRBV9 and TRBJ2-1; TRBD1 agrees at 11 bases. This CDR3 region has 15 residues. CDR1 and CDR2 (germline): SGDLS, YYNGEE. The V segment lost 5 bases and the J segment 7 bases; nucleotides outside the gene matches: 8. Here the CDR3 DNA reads TGTGCCAGCAGACCCGGGACAGGGGGTCAAAATGAGCAGTTCTTC. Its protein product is CASRPGTGGQNEQFF.

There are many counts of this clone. The chain's CDR3 is CASSPSSGSTDTQYF. CDR3 sequence (DNA): TGTGCCAGCAGTCCAAGTAGCGGGAGCACAGATACGCAGTATTTT. The rearrangement joins TRBV6-4 to TRBJ2-3; the match to TRBD2 covers 7 bases. CDR3 length: 15 amino acids. With 5 bases clipped from V and 0 bases from J, the junction kept 5 bases outside the gene matches. Germline values: CDR1 MRHNA, CDR2 SNTAGT.

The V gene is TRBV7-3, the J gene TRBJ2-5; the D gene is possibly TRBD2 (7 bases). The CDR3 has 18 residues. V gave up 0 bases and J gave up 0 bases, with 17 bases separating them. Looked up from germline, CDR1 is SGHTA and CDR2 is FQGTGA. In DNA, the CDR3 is TGTGCCAGCAGCTTAACGGGGACACTAGCGCGAGACCAAGAGACCCAGTACTTC. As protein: CASSLTGTLARDQETQYF.

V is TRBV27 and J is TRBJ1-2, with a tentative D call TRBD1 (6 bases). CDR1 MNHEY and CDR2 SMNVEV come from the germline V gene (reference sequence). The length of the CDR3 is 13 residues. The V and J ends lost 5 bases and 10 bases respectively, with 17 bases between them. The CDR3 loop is CASSTRGLCVYTF. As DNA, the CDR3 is TGTGCCAGCAGTACCAGGGGCCTGTGTGTCTACACCTTC.

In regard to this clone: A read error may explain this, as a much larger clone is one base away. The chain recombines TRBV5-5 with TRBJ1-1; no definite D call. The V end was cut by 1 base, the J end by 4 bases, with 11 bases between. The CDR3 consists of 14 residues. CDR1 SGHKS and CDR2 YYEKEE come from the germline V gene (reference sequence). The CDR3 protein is CASSLLGEGTEAFF. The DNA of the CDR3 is TGTGCCAGCAGCTTGTTGGGTGAGGGCACTGAAGCTTTCTTT.

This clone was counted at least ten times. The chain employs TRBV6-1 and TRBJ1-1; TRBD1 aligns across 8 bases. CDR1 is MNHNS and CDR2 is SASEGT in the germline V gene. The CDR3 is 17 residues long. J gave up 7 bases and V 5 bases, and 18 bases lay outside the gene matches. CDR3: CASSPRQGTPGRNEAFF. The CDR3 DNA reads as TGTGCCAGCAGTCCCCGACAGGGGACACCAGGCAGAAATGAAGCTTTCTTT.

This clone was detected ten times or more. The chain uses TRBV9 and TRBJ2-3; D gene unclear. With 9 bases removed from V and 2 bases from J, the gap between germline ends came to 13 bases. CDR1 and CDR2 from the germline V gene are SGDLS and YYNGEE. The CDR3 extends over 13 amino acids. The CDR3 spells CATSDGNTDTQYF. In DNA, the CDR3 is TGTGCCACCTCGGACGGCAACACAGATACGCAGTATTTT.

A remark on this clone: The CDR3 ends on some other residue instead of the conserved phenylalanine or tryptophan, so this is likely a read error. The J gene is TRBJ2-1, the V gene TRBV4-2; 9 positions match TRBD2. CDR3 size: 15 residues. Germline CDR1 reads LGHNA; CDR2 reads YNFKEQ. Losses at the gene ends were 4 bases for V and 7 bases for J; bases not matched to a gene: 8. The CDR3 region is CASSRDAGGQNEQFL. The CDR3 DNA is TGTGCCAGCAGCCGCGATGCGGGGGGGCAAAATGAGCAGTTCTTA.

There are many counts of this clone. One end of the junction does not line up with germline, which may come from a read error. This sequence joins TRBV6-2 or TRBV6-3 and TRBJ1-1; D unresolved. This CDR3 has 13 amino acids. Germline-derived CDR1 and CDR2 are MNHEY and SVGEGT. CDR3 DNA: TGTGCCAGCAAGGCGGCAGAGGTTTCTGAAGCTTTCTTC. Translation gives CASKAAEVSEAFF.

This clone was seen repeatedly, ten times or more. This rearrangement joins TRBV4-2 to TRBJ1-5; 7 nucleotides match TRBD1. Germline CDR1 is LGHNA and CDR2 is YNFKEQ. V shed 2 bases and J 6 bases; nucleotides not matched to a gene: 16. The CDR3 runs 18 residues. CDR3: CASSQTRDRGGSIQPQHF. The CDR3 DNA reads TGTGCCAGCAGCCAAACTCGGGACAGAGGAGGTAGTATTCAGCCCCAGCATTTT.

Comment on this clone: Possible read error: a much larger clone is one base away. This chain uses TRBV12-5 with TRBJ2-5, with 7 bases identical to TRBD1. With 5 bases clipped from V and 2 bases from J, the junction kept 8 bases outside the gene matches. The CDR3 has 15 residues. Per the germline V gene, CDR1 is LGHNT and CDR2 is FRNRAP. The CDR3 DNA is TGTGCTAGTGGTCCCGTCCGGGACAGACAAGAGACCCAGTACTTC. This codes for CASGPVRDRQETQYF. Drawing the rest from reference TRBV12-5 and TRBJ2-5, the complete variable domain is DARVTQTPRHKVTEMGQEVTMRCQPILGHNTVFWYRQTMMQGLELLAYFRNRAPLDDSGMPKDRFSAEMPDATLATLKIQPSEPRDSAVYFCASGPVRDRQETQYFGPGTRLLVL.

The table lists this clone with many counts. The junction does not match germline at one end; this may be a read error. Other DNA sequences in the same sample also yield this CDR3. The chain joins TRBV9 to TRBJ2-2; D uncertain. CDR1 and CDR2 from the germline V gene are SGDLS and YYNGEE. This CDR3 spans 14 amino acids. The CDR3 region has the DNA TGCGCCAGCAGCGTAGTGGTAAACACCGGGGAGCTGTTTTTT. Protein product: CASSVVVNTGELFF.

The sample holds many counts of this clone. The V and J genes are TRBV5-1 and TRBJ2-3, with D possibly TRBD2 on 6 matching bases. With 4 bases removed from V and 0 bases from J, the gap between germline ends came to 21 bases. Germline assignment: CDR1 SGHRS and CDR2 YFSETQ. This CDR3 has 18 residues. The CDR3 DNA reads TGCGCCAGCAGCCCCAAACCCCCTGGAGGGTCTAGCACAGATACGCAGTATTTT. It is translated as CASSPKPPGGSSTDTQYF.

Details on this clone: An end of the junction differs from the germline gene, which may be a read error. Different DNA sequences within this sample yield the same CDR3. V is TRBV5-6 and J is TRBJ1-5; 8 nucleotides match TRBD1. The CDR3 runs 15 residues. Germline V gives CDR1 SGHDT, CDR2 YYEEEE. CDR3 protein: CASSLEGTGDQPQHF. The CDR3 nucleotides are TGTGCCAGCAGCTTGGAGGGGACAGGTGATCAACCCCAGCATTTT.

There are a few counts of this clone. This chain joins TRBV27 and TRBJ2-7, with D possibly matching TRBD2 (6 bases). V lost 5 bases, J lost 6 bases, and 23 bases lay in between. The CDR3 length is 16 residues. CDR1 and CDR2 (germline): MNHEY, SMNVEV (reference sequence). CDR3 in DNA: TGTGCCAGCAGTCTCACCCACGCCGGGAGAGGGTCCGAGCAGTACTTC. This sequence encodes CASSLTHAGRGSEQYF.

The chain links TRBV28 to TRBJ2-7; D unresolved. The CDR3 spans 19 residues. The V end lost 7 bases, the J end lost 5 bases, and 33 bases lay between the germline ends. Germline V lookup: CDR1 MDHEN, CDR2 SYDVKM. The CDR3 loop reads CASTHLRAPSTWKSHEQYF. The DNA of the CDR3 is TGTGCCAGCACTCACCTCCGAGCCCCCTCGACATGGAAGTCCCACGAGCAGTACTTC.

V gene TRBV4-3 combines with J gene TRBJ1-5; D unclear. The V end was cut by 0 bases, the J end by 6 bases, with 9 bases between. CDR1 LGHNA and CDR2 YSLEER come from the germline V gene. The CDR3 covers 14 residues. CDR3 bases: TGCGCCAGCAGCCAAGATCTTGGGAGTCAGCCCCAGCATTTT. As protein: CASSQDLGSQPQHF.

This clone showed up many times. The CDR3 is CASSQEASGRGNEQFF. The CDR3 DNA reads TGTGCCAGCAGCCAAGAAGCTAGCGGGAGAGGAAATGAGCAGTTCTTC. This chain uses TRBV3-1 with TRBJ2-1, with 10 nucleotides matching TRBD2. With 0 bases clipped from V and 7 bases from J, the junction kept 6 bases outside the gene matches. The length of the CDR3 is 16 residues. The germline V gene encodes CDR1 LGHDT and CDR2 YNNKEL (reference sequence).

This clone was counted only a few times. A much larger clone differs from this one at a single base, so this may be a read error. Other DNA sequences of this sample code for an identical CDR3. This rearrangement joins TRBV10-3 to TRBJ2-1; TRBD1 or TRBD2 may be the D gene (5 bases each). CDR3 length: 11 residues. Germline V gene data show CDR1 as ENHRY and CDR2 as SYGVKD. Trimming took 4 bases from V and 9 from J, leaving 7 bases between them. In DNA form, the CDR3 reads TGTGCCATCAGTGCCGGGACTGAGCAGTTCTTC. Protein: CAISAGTEQFF.

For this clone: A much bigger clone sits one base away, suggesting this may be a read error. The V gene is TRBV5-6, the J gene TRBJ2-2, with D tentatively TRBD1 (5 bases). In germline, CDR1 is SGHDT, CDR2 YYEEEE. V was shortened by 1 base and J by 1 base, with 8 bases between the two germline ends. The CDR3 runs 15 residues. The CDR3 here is CASSLSRVNTGELFF. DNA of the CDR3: TGTGCCAGCAGCTTGTCCAGGGTGAACACCGGGGAGCTGTTTTTT.

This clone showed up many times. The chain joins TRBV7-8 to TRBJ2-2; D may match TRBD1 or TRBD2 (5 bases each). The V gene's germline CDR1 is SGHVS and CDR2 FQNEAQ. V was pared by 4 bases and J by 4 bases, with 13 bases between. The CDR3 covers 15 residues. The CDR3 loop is CASSWGRMVTGELFF. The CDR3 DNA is TGTGCCAGCAGCTGGGGACGGATGGTCACCGGGGAGCTGTTTTTT.

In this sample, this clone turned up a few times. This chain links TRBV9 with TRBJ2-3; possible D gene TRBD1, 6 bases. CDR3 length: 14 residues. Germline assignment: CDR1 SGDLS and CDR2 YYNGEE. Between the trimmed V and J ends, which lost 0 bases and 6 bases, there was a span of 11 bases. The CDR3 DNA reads TGTGCCAGCAGCGTAGTTTCAGGGGAGGATACGCAGTATTTT. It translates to CASSVVSGEDTQYF.

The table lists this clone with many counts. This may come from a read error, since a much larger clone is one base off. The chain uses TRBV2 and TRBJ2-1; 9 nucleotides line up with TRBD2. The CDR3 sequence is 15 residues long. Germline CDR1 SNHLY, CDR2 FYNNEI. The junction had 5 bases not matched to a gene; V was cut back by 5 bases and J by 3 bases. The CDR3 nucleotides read TGTGCCAGCAGTCCGGGCGGGAGGGGCTACAATGAGCAGTTCTTC. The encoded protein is CASSPGGRGYNEQFF.

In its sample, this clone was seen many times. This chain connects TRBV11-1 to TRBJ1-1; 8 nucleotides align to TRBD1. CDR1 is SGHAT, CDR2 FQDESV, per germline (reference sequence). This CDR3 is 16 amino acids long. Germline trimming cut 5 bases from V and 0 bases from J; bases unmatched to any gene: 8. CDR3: CASSPRGQNLNTEAFF. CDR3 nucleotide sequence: TGTGCCAGCAGCCCCAGGGGGCAAAACCTGAACACTGAAGCTTTCTTT.

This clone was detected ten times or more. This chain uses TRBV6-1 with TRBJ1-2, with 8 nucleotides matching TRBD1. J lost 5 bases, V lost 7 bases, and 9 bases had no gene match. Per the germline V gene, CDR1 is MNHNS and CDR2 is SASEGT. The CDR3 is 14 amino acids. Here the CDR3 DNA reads TGTGCCAGCAAAGGACAGGGAACGGGTTATGGCTACACCTTC. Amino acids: CASKGQGTGYGYTF.

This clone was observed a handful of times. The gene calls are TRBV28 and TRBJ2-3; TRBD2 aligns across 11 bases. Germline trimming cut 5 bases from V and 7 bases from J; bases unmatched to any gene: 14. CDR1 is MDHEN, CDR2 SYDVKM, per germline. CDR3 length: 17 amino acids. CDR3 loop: CASSPPLAGGITYTQYF. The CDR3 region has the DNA TGTGCCAGCAGTCCTCCGCTAGCGGGAGGAATTACATATACGCAGTATTTT.

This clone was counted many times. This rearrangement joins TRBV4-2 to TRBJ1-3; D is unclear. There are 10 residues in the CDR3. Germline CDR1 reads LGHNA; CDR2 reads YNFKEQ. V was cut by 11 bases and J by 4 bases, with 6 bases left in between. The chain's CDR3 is CAAGGNTIYF. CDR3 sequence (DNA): TGTGCCGCTGGGGGAAACACCATATATTTT.